The clone carrying this T cell receptor beta chain was detected ten times or more. Its matching antigen is unknown. The record originates from a study of post-analysis software for immune sequencing data. Overall study findings and caveats: For normalized Chao1 diversity, multiple sclerosis patients scored significantly lower than controls did. Several TRBV segments (TRBV5-6, TRBV5-1 and TRBV20-1 among them) occurred more frequently in patients than in controls. Those samples that were prepared in the same batch co-clustered strongly by F measure.

The TCR beta cDNA libraries contained unique molecular identifiers. In TCRdb, the PCR reads were re-called with MiXCR into one record per CDR3 protein. The sample lists 150,000 to 200,000 distinct CDR3 sequences, roughly 31% occurring once. Trimming stripped 7 bases from V and 0 bases from J, with 19 bases between. The CDR3 covers 15 residues. Germline CDR1 SQVTM, CDR2 ANQGSEA. This clonotype was obtained from a girl under 18 with multiple sclerosis. The V and J genes are TRBV29-1 and TRBJ2-7; D assignment may be TRBD1 or TRBD2 (5 bases each). Sequences were obtained from blood. The CDR3 DNA sequence: TGCAGCGCCGCAGAGGGGCAGGCGAGCTCCTACGAGCAGTACTTC. Its protein is CSAAEGQASSYEQYF.